This T cell receptor (beta chain) was observed in a study of regulatory T cells in long-lasting Graves disease. As to time point: newly diagnosed GD, antithyroid drugs for less than 3 months. Extracted RNA from PBMCs served as the source of the TCR library. This clonotype appeared many times. Library construction for TCR beta used iRepertoire HTBI primers and Arm-PCR of CDR3 regions. TCRdb passed the multiplex PCR reads through MiXCR, listing each CDR3 protein once. The table includes hundreds of thousands of distinct CDR3 sequences, 15% to 20% detected once. Germline V lookup: CDR1 SGHRS, CDR2 YFSETQ. There are 14 residues in the CDR3. V trimming: 4 bases; J trimming: 3 bases; junction bases outside the gene matches: 7. This sample also belongs to another study, concerning T cells in Graves' hyperthyroidism and ophthalmopathy.

Sequences were derived from peripheral blood mononuclear cells (PBMCs), sampled at new diagnosis, from a patient treated with antithyroid drugs. The TCR originated in a man in his forties with Graves disease. The chain is built from TRBV5-1 and TRBJ2-7, with 7 bases matching TRBD1. DNA of the CDR3: TGCGCCAGCAGCCAGCAGGGGGAAGGCTACGAGCAGTACTTC. This gives the protein CASSQQGEGYEQYF.